The 28 T cell receptor beta chains below all came from one sample that was sequenced in a study of neurological immune-mediated disorders. TCRdb passed the 5' RACE reads through MiXCR, listing each CDR3 protein once. The table lists 55,000 to 75,000 distinct CDR3 sequences, under 3% of them singletons. The sequencing input was PBMCs. These receptors were taken from a middle-aged man with multiple sclerosis.

The rearrangement joins TRBV11-1 to TRBJ2-7; no definite D call. This CDR3 region has 13 residues. The germline V and J ends were trimmed by 1 base and 2 bases, with 6 bases remaining between them. Germline assignment: CDR1 SGHAT and CDR2 FQDESV (reference sequence). The CDR3 DNA reads TGTGCCAGCAGCTTAGTCCCAGCCTACGAGCAGTACTTC. As protein: CASSLVPAYEQYF.

This clonotype was detected many times. The gene calls are TRBV7-9 and TRBJ1-5, with D tentatively TRBD1 (5 bases). The V gene lost 5 bases and the J gene lost 9 bases, with 14 bases spanning the gap. This CDR3 comprises 13 residues. Germline-derived CDR1 and CDR2 are SEHNR and FQNEAQ (reference sequence). The CDR3 DNA is TGTGCCAGCAGCCCAGAGACGGGGACGCCCCAGCATTTT. Protein: CASSPETGTPQHF.

This clonotype was observed many times. This chain uses TRBV6-2 or TRBV6-3 with TRBJ2-1; 7 bases match TRBD2. This CDR3 region has 14 residues. V shed 4 bases, J shed 12 bases, and the junction held 12 bases outside the gene matches. Germline lookup yields CDR1 MNHEY and CDR2 SVGEGT. DNA of the CDR3: TGTGCCAGCAGTTTACAGCGCGGGGGTATTGCGCAGTTCTTC. Encoded protein: CASSLQRGGIAQFF.

This clonotype occurred many times. This rearrangement joins TRBV5-1 to TRBJ2-2; the match to TRBD1 covers 7 bases. The CDR3 extends over 14 amino acids. V dropped 0 bases and J dropped 6; count of bases not matched to a gene: 2. Germline V gene data show CDR1 as SGHRS and CDR2 as YFSETQ. CDR3 nucleotide sequence: TGCGCCAGCAGCTTGGCTGGGACAGCCGGGGAGCTGTTTTTT. It yields the protein CASSLAGTAGELFF.

This chain joins TRBV5-4 and TRBJ2-3; tentative D call: TRBD1 (6 bases). Per the germline V gene, CDR1 is SGHNT and CDR2 is YYREEE (reference sequence). Trimming cost V 4 bases and J 1 base, with 10 bases left between them. CDR3 length equals 14 residues. CDR3 in amino acids: CASSPRTGTDTQYF. The CDR3 bases are TGTGCCAGCAGCCCCCGGACAGGCACAGATACGCAGTATTTT.

At least ten counts were recorded for this clonotype. The chain carries TRBV20-1 and TRBJ2-3; TRBD2 aligns across 9 bases. Germline CDR1 reads DFQATT; CDR2 reads SNEGSKA (reference sequence). V gave up 4 bases and J gave up 3 bases; unmatched junction bases: 17. This CDR3 is built from 18 residues. The chain's CDR3 is CSATRPGASGVRTDTQYF. As DNA, the CDR3 is TGCAGTGCTACTCGGCCGGGGGCTAGCGGGGTGCGTACAGATACGCAGTATTTT.

The chain links TRBV12-3 or TRBV12-4 to TRBJ1-1; D remains unclear. This CDR3 has 13 amino acids. Trimming removed 2 bases at V and 1 base at J, with 5 bases between. As DNA, the CDR3 is TGTGCCAGCAGTTTAATCCAGAACACTGAAGCTTTCTTT. Residues: CASSLIQNTEAFF.

This clonotype was found many times. This rearrangement joins TRBV11-2 to TRBJ2-1; maybe TRBD2 (5 bases). Trimming removed 5 bases from V and 15 bases from J, with 14 bases in between. There are 11 residues in the CDR3. CDR1 and CDR2 from the germline V gene are SGHAT and FQNNGV. CDR3 sequence reads: CASSLGLPGFF. In nucleotides, the CDR3 is TGTGCCAGCAGCCTCGGACTTCCTGGGTTCTTC.

This clonotype has a count of ten or more. This chain joins TRBV10-1 and TRBJ1-4; D unclear. The CDR3 has 16 residues. Germline V gives CDR1 WNHNN, CDR2 SYGVQD (reference sequence). The V end was cut by 11 bases, the J end by 0 bases, with 19 bases between. CDR3 bases: TGCGCCGTACTTTTGCGAGATGAGGCAACTAATGAAAAACTGTTTTTT. Translated, it gives CAVLLRDEATNEKLFF.

At least ten counts were recorded for this clonotype. The genes are TRBV10-1 and TRBJ2-1; the D call may be TRBD1 or TRBD2 (5 bases each). V was pared by 4 bases and J by 8 bases, with 15 bases between. The CDR3 has 14 amino acids. Germline CDR1 WNHNN, CDR2 SYGVQD (reference sequence). The CDR3 DNA follows: TGCGCCAGCAGTGGAGGGCCAGGGCGGGATGAGCAGTTCTTC. It codes for CASSGGPGRDEQFF.

This clonotype was found many times. The chain has TRBV21-1 and TRBJ2-7; whether TRBD1, the table's D call, matches the DNA was not checked. TRBV21-1 is an annotated pseudogene. The CDR3 runs 16 residues. The CDR3 region has the DNA TGTGCCAGCAGCATCCCCCGGTGGACAGCCCCCTACGAGCAGTACTTC. Its protein product is CASSIPRWTAPYEQYF.

This clonotype appeared many times. This chain connects TRBV6-5 to TRBJ2-1; the match to TRBD2 covers 7 bases. Germline V gives CDR1 MNHEY, CDR2 SVGAGI. Trimming cost V 6 bases and J 2 bases; bases outside gene matches: 4. This CDR3 is built from 14 residues. The CDR3 region is CASRRTSPYNEQFF. CDR3 coding DNA: TGTGCCAGCAGACGGACTAGTCCCTACAATGAGCAGTTCTTC.

This clonotype was seen at least ten times. This chain joins TRBV5-1 and TRBJ2-3; D might be TRBD2 (6 bases). The CDR3 length is 14 residues. Trimming shortened V by 2 bases and J by 4 bases, and 11 bases separated the two germline ends. Germline V CDR1 and CDR2: SGHRS, YFSETQ. The CDR3 DNA reads as TGCGCCAGCAGCTTTACTAGCATCCCAGATACGCAGTATTTT. Its protein product is CASSFTSIPDTQYF.

This clonotype appeared many times. The chain joins TRBV18 to TRBJ2-7, with D maybe TRBD1 (6 bases). Germline assignment: CDR1 KGHSH and CDR2 LQKENI. The V end lost 3 bases, the J end lost 2 bases, and 11 bases lay between the germline ends. The CDR3 contains 14 residues. This CDR3 reads CASSPQTGPYEQYF. The CDR3 bases are TGTGCCAGCTCACCGCAGACAGGTCCCTACGAGCAGTACTTC.

The J gene is TRBJ2-7, the V gene TRBV27; 7 bases are shared with TRBD2. The CDR3 contains 15 residues. J gave up 3 bases and V 3 bases, and 8 bases lay outside the gene matches. Looked up from germline, CDR1 is MNHEY and CDR2 is SMNVEV (reference sequence). The CDR3 nucleotides read TGTGCCAGCAGTTTCGACCCTAGCGGAAACTACGAGCAGTACTTC. Protein: CASSFDPSGNYEQYF.

This clonotype has a count of ten or more. V usage is TRBV9 and J usage is TRBJ1-2; the D gene is possibly TRBD1 (6 bases). Between the trimmed V and J ends, which lost 4 bases and 2 bases, there was a span of 9 bases. This CDR3 region has 13 residues. Germline CDR1 reads SGDLS; CDR2 reads YYNGEE. CDR3 DNA sequence: TGTGCCAGCAGCCCAGACAGGAACTATGGCTACACCTTC. Translated: CASSPDRNYGYTF.

This clonotype was seen ten or more times. The chain combines TRBV5-1 with TRBJ2-2; 7 bases are a match to TRBD1. Germline V lookup: CDR1 SGHRS, CDR2 YFSETQ. After removal of 3 bases from V and 1 base from J, the junction contained 3 bases not matched to a gene. The CDR3 consists of 15 residues. CDR3 DNA: TGCGCCAGCAGCTCTCGGACAGGGAACACCGGGGAGCTGTTTTTT. Amino acid sequence: CASSSRTGNTGELFF.

This clonotype occurred many times. The CDR3 protein is CASSLYMTLEQYF. CDR3 in DNA: TGTGCCAGCAGCTTATACATGACCCTCGAGCAGTACTTC. The chain couples TRBV7-2 to TRBJ2-7; D remains unclear. Germline V lookup: CDR1 SGHTA, CDR2 FQGNSA. CDR3 length: 13 amino acids. Trimming stripped 2 bases from V and 6 bases from J, with 11 bases between.

In its sample, this clonotype was seen many times. The rearrangement joins TRBV5-4 to TRBJ2-5; 9 bases align to TRBD2. The CDR3 is made up of 14 amino acids. Germline-derived CDR1 and CDR2 are SGHNT and YYREEE (reference sequence). V lost 6 bases and J lost 4; bases outside the gene matches: 7. In nucleotides, the CDR3 is TGTGCCAGCACCCCTAGCGGGGTGGGAGAGACCCAGTACTTC. This codes for CASTPSGVGETQYF.

This clonotype was detected many times. In nucleotides, the CDR3 is TGTGCCAGCAGTGACGGCGATCAGCCCCAGCATTTT. Translating gives CASSDGDQPQHF. V is TRBV6-1 and J is TRBJ1-5; the D is unclear. Per germline, CDR1 MNHNS and CDR2 SASEGT. The V end was cut by 3 bases, the J end by 5 bases, with 5 bases between. This CDR3 region has 12 residues.

Ten or more counts support this clonotype. The chain links TRBV5-1 to TRBJ2-1; the match to TRBD2 covers 10 bases. V was clipped by 2 bases and J by 7 bases; unmatched bases: 6. The CDR3 runs to 15 residues. Germline V gene sequence: CDR1 SGHRS, CDR2 YFSETQ. CDR3 DNA sequence: TGCGCCAGCAGCTTAGCGGGGGGGCGTCCGAATGAGCAGTTCTTC. Its translation: CASSLAGGRPNEQFF.

This clonotype was found many times. The genes are TRBV5-1 and TRBJ2-7, with 11 bases lining up with TRBD1. CDR1 and CDR2 (germline): SGHRS, YFSETQ. The CDR3 consists of 14 residues. J lost 6 bases, V lost 4 bases, and 6 bases had no gene match. The CDR3 sequence: CASSPGTGGLEQYF. In DNA, the CDR3 is TGCGCCAGCAGCCCAGGGACAGGGGGGCTCGAGCAGTACTTC. Full variable domain (rest looked up from reference TRBV5-1 and TRBJ2-7): KAGVTQTPRYLIKTRGQQVTLSCSPISGHRSVSWYQQTPGQGLQFLFEYFSETQRNKGNFPGRFSGRQFSNSRSEMNVSTLELGDSALYLCASSPGTGGLEQYFGPGTRLTVT.

This clonotype was counted many times. The chain links TRBV5-1 to TRBJ2-7, with 11 bases fitting TRBD2. The length of the CDR3 is 14 residues. Germline CDR1 reads SGHRS; CDR2 reads YFSETQ. V shed 4 bases, J shed 2 bases, and the junction held 2 bases outside the gene matches. The CDR3 reads CASSLLAGAYEQYF. The CDR3 DNA is TGCGCCAGCAGCCTACTAGCGGGGGCCTACGAGCAGTACTTC.

Ten or more counts support this clonotype. The CDR3 is CASSLNARDEQFF. The CDR3 DNA reads TGTGCCAGCAGCTTAAATGCCCGGGATGAGCAGTTCTTC. This chain links TRBV7-2 with TRBJ2-1; no clear D gene. Trimming left V 2 bases short and J 8 bases short, with 10 bases between. Germline V gene sequence: CDR1 SGHTA, CDR2 FQGNSA. This CDR3 contains 13 residues.

This clonotype was recorded many times. This sequence joins TRBV9 and TRBJ1-3; D remains unclear. CDR1 SGDLS and CDR2 YYNGEE come from the germline V gene. The CDR3 is 14 residues long. Trimming left V 6 bases short and J 2 bases short, with 12 bases between. The CDR3 DNA sequence: TGTGCCAGCACCTTTTCTCCTCCTGGAAACACCATATATTTT. Amino acid sequence: CASTFSPPGNTIYF.

This clonotype was counted ten times or more. The V and J genes are TRBV20-1 and TRBJ1-1; possibly TRBD1 for D (6 bases). Germline CDR1 DFQATT, CDR2 SNEGSKA (reference sequence). V dropped 3 bases and J dropped 11 bases, with 10 bases sitting between them. The CDR3 loop spans 10 amino acids. CDR3 sequence: CSASGQRAFF. The CDR3 DNA follows: TGCAGTGCTAGCGGACAGAGGGCTTTCTTT.

At least ten counts were recorded for this clonotype. The J gene is TRBJ2-5, the V gene TRBV12-3 or TRBV12-4, with D perhaps matching TRBD1 or TRBD2 (5 bases each). The germline V and J ends were trimmed by 5 bases and 1 base, with 11 bases remaining between them. There are 14 residues in the CDR3. The CDR3 nucleotides read TGTGCCAGCAGTGTCCGGGACGCCCAAGAGACCCAGTACTTC. Translating it yields CASSVRDAQETQYF.

This clonotype was recorded at least ten times. The chain carries TRBV25-1 and TRBJ1-2; unclear D gene. The CDR3 loop spans 12 amino acids. V was clipped by 4 bases and J by 8 bases, with 11 bases between them. Germline lookup yields CDR1 MGHDK and CDR2 SYGVNS. The CDR3: CASSGQTMGYTF. DNA for the CDR3: TGTGCCAGCAGTGGGCAAACTATGGGCTACACCTTC.